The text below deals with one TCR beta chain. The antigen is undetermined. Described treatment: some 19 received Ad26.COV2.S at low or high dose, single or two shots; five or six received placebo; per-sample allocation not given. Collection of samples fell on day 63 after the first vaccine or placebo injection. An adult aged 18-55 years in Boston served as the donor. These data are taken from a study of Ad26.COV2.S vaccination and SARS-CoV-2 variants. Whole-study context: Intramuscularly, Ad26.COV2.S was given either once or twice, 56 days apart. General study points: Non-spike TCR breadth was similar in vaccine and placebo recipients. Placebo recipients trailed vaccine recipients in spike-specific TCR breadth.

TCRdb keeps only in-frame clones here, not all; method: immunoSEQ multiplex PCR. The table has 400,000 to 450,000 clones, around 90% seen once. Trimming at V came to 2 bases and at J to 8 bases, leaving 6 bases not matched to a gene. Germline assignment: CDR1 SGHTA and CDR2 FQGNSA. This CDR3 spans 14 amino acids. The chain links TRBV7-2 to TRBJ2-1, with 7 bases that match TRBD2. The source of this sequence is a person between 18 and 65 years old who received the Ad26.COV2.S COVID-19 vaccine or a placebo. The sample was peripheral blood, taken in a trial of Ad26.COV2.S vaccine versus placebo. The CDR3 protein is CASSLLRREHEQFF. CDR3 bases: TGTGCCAGCAGCTTACTTCGGCGGGAGCATGAGCAGTTCTTC.